The text below deals with one T cell receptor (beta chain). The antigen is undetermined. This sample was included in a study of shared clonotypes between healthy human individuals. Using immunoSEQ multiplex PCR, the repertoire was profiled, and TCRdb retains in-frame clones only, with some absent. The sample lists about 1.1 million clones; 77% were seen once. Study-level findings and limits: The naive CD4 repertoires of a handful of donors were compared, and approximately 5% of clonotypes were shared.

The germline V and J ends were trimmed by 7 bases and 5 bases, with 14 bases remaining between them. Germline V gene data show CDR1 as LNHDA and CDR2 as SQIVND (reference sequence). The CDR3 has 13 amino acids. This clonotype was obtained from a young man in good health. Some clones in this sample may be carry-over from other donors' samples. Sequenced material: memory CD4+ T cells from PBMCs. Subset here: CD45RA-negative fraction. The chain joins TRBV19 to TRBJ1-2; D gene unclear. CDR3 amino acids: CASKGFTLYGYTF. The CDR3, as DNA: TGTGCCAGTAAAGGGTTTACCTTATATGGCTACACCTTC.